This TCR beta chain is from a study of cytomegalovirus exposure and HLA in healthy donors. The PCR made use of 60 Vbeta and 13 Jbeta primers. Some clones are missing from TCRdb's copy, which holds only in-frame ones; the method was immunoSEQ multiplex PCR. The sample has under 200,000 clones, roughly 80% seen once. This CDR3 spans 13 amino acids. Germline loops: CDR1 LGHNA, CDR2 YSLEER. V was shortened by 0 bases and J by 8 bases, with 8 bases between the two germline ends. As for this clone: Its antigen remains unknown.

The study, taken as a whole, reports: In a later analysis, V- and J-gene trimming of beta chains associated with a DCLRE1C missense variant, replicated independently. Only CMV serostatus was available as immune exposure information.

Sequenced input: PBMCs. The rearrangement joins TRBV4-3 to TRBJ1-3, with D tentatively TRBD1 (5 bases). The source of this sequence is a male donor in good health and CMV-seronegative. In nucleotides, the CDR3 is TGCGCCAGCAGCCAAGAAAGGGGTTACACCATATATTTT. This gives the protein CASSQERGYTIYF.